The sequence of this T cell receptor (beta chain) was determined in a study of blood T cell repertoires in COVID-19. As for the study in general: The samples span acute and convalescent COVID-19 from the United States, Italy and Spain.

A Seattle source enrolled patients during active infection and followed them longitudinally. Measured with immunoSEQ multiplex PCR; TCRdb has only the in-frame clones, and not every one. The data contain approximately 75,000 clones, 80% to 90% of them singletons. The CDR3 sequence is 14 residues long. Germline-derived CDR1 and CDR2 are KGHSY and FQNENV. V lost 4 bases to trimming and J lost 5 bases, with 15 bases between them. Sequenced: peripheral blood. The chain combines TRBV16 with TRBJ2-7; D remains unclear. This receptor was obtained from a man of 80 years or more with COVID-19, enrolled during active disease. The CDR3 sequence is CASSLMALGDEQYF. The DNA of the CDR3 is TGTGCCAGCAGCCTCATGGCCCTAGGCGACGAGCAGTACTTC. The full variable domain, rest sourced from reference TRBV16 and TRBJ2-7, is GEEVAQTPKHLVRGEGQKAKLYCAPIKGHSYVFWYQQVLKNEFKFLISFQNENVFDETGMPKERFSAKCLPNSPCSLEIQATKLEDSAVYFCASSLMALGDEQYFGPGTRLTVT.